This passage covers 2 T cell receptor beta chains from one sample sequenced in a study of Ad26.COV2.S vaccination and SARS-CoV-2 variants. The table came from immunoSEQ multiplex PCR; TCRdb's copy has only in-frame clones and leaves some out. This sample carries about 350,000 clones, 75% to 90% of them seen once, and the ten largest clones take roughly 10%. The sample's treatment: 15 to 20 received Ad26.COV2.S at low or high dose, single or two shots; about 5 received placebo; per-sample allocation not given. Samples analyzed were those drawn on day 63 after the first vaccine or placebo injection. This specimen was peripheral blood, taken in a trial of Ad26.COV2.S vaccine versus placebo. These receptors all come from a person between 18 and 59 years old who received the Ad26.COV2.S COVID-19 vaccine or a placebo.

The table lists this clone with a few counts. The chain has TRBV4-3 and TRBJ1-6; no firm D call. The CDR3 is 17 amino acids. Germline V gives CDR1 LGHNA, CDR2 YSLEER. Between the trimmed V and J ends, which lost 0 bases and 0 bases, there was a span of 9 bases. CDR3 DNA: TGCGCCAGCAGCCAAGATCCAAGGAGCTCCTATAATTCACCCCTCCACTTT. Amino acid sequence: CASSQDPRSSYNSPLHF.

In its sample, this clone was seen once. V and J are TRBV30 and TRBJ2-7; 7 bases match TRBD1. V shed 3 bases and J 0 bases; nucleotides not matched to a gene: 2. Germline V gene lookup returns CDR1 GTSNPN and CDR2 SVGIG (reference sequence). The CDR3 has 13 residues. The CDR3: CAWRQGSSYEQYF. In DNA, the CDR3 is TGTGCCTGGAGACAGGGGTCCTCCTACGAGCAGTACTTC.